These 22 T cell receptor beta chains came from one sample sequenced in a study of blood T cell repertoires in COVID-19. Generated by immunoSEQ multiplex PCR, the TCRdb table keeps only in-frame clones and is missing some. The sample holds fewer than 700,000 clones; roughly 89% are singletons and the top ten take roughly 7.4%. Sequencing was done on a sample of peripheral blood. These receptors were obtained from a woman between 45 and 65 years old with COVID-19, enrolled during active disease.

The chain links TRBV7-9 to TRBJ1-4; perhaps TRBD1 as D (5 bases). The CDR3 length is 16 residues. V lost 5 bases and J 7 bases, leaving 20 bases between the germline ends. Per germline, CDR1 SEHNR and CDR2 FQNEAQ (reference sequence). This CDR3 reads CASSTPTWGGGEKLFF. The CDR3 bases are TGTGCCAGCAGCACCCCCACCTGGGGGGGAGGTGAAAAACTGTTTTTT.

The chain links TRBV19 to TRBJ1-2; 8 bases align to TRBD1. Germline assignment: CDR1 LNHDA and CDR2 SQIVND (reference sequence). The CDR3 covers 15 residues. V lost 3 bases, J lost 7 bases, and 10 bases stayed unmatched. CDR3 sequence: CASSISAGGEIGYTF. DNA for the CDR3: TGTGCCAGTAGTATTTCGGCAGGGGGCGAGATTGGCTACACCTTC.

V and J are TRBV4-1 and TRBJ2-3; TRBD2 agrees at 7 bases. This CDR3 spans 16 amino acids. Trimming cost V 1 base and J 0 bases; bases outside gene matches: 4. Per the germline V gene, CDR1 is MGHRA and CDR2 is YSYEKL. For the CDR3, the DNA is TGCGCCAGCAGCCAAGGATGGCGGGGGAGCACAGATACGCAGTATTTT. As protein: CASSQGWRGSTDTQYF.

V gene TRBV30 combines with J gene TRBJ2-1; tentative D call: TRBD1 (6 bases). V was pared by 4 bases and J by 4 bases, with 20 bases between. CDR1 and CDR2 (germline): GTSNPN, SVGIG (reference sequence). The CDR3 sequence is 16 residues long. In DNA form, the CDR3 reads TGTGCCTGGACCTCATTGGGGGCTAGGGCTTACAATGAGCAGTTCTTC. It encodes CAWTSLGARAYNEQFF.

Here the CDR3 DNA reads TGTGCCAGCAGCGTAGATGGACAGGGGGTATGGACCGGGGAGCTGTTTTTT. Translating it yields CASSVDGQGVWTGELFF. The rearrangement uses TRBV9 and TRBJ2-2; 10 nucleotides match TRBD1. Germline trimming cut 0 bases from V and 5 bases from J; bases unmatched to any gene: 7. The germline V gene encodes CDR1 SGDLS and CDR2 YYNGEE. The length of the CDR3 is 17 residues.

The chain employs TRBV11-2 and TRBJ2-1; TRBD1 matches at 11 bases. The V gene's germline CDR1 is SGHAT and CDR2 FQNNGV. This CDR3 is built from 14 residues. V gave up 2 bases and J gave up 9 bases; unmatched junction bases: 3. In nucleotides, the CDR3 is TGTGCCAGCAGCTTAAGGACAGGGGGCAGTGAGCAGTTCTTC. Translation gives CASSLRTGGSEQFF.

The rearrangement joins TRBV3-1 (or the pseudogene TRBV3-2) to TRBJ1-4; possibly TRBD1 for D (5 bases). The germline V gene encodes CDR1 LGHDT and CDR2 YNNKEL (reference sequence). The CDR3 extends over 15 amino acids. V was trimmed by 4 bases and J by 2 bases, leaving 11 bases between them. The CDR3: CASSPTGSTNEKLFF. CDR3 DNA sequence: TGTGCCAGCAGCCCCACAGGATCTACTAATGAAAAACTGTTTTTT.

The chain couples TRBV27 to TRBJ2-7; TRBD2 matches at 8 bases. This CDR3 spans 13 amino acids. Germline V CDR1 and CDR2: MNHEY, SMNVEV (reference sequence). V was pared by 4 bases and J by 3 bases, with 2 bases of the junction left unmatched. This CDR3 reads CASSWGLDYEQYF. In DNA form, the CDR3 reads TGTGCCAGCAGTTGGGGACTAGACTACGAGCAGTACTTC.

In the case of this clone: A junction boundary mismatches the germline segment, possibly from a read error. This rearrangement joins TRBV11-3 to TRBJ1-1; weak D call: TRBD1 (5 bases). Germline values: CDR1 SGHNT, CDR2 YENEEA. The CDR3 spans 14 residues. CDR3 nucleotide sequence: TGTGCCAGCAGCCTAGACAGCGTCTTCTCGGTAGCTTTCTTT. Protein product: CASSLDSVFSVAFF.

V usage is TRBV7-8 and J usage is TRBJ1-6; maybe TRBD1 (5 bases). V lost 1 base to trimming and J lost 9 bases, with 10 bases between them. Germline V gives CDR1 SGHVS, CDR2 FQNEAQ. This CDR3 spans 14 amino acids. The CDR3 DNA sequence: TGTGCCAGCAGCTTAGACAGGTCCGGTTCACCCCTCCACTTT. As protein: CASSLDRSGSPLHF.

The J gene is TRBJ2-3, the V gene TRBV28, with D possibly being TRBD1 (5 bases). With 8 bases removed from V and 2 bases from J, the gap between germline ends came to 11 bases. CDR1 MDHEN and CDR2 SYDVKM come from the germline V gene. This CDR3 spans 13 amino acids. The CDR3 DNA is TGTGCCAGCGGGGCAGATCACACAGATACGCAGTATTTT. It is translated as CASGADHTDTQYF.

Only one count was recorded for this clone. The rearrangement uses TRBV7-9 and TRBJ1-1; TRBD1 might be the D (5 bases). Germline assignment: CDR1 SEHNR and CDR2 FQNEAQ (reference sequence). Trimming shortened V by 0 bases and J by 7 bases, and 18 bases separated the two germline ends. The CDR3 is made up of 16 amino acids. The CDR3 region is CASSLAPVDSASEAFF. In DNA form, the CDR3 reads TGTGCCAGCAGCTTAGCCCCCGTAGACAGCGCAAGTGAAGCTTTCTTT.

The chain has TRBV6-6 and TRBJ1-2; 7 bases match TRBD1. The J segment lost 1 base and the V segment lost 2 bases, leaving 7 bases of the junction unmatched. Germline V CDR1 and CDR2: MNHNY, SVGAGI (reference sequence). The length of the CDR3 is 16 residues. The CDR3 DNA sequence: TGTGCCAGCAGTTACATCAGGGGGTCCGGTAACTATGGCTACACCTTC. Encoded protein: CASSYIRGSGNYGYTF.

The CDR3 is CASSPRVTGWNQPQHF. The DNA of the CDR3 is TGCGCCAGCAGCCCCCGGGTTACAGGGTGGAATCAGCCCCAGCATTTT. This chain uses TRBV4-1 with TRBJ1-5; weak D call: TRBD1 (6 bases). V lost 4 bases, J lost 4 bases, and 17 bases lay in between. CDR1 is MGHRA, CDR2 YSYEKL, per germline. The CDR3 loop spans 16 amino acids.

The V and J genes are TRBV11-2 and TRBJ2-3; 14 positions agree with TRBD2. The CDR3 contains 19 residues. The V segment lost 5 bases and the J segment 0 bases; nucleotides outside the gene matches: 10. Germline V gives CDR1 SGHAT, CDR2 FQNNGV. The CDR3 nucleotides read TGTGCCAGCAGCCCGACTAGCGGGGGGGCCCCCCCAAGCACAGATACGCAGTATTTT. Translating gives CASSPTSGGAPPSTDTQYF. The full variable domain, its missing parts supplied by reference TRBV11-2 and TRBJ2-3, is EAGVAQSPRYKIIEKRQSVAFWCNPISGHATLYWYQQILGQGPKLLIQFQNNGVVDDSQLPKDRFSAERLKGVDSTLKIQPAKLEDSAVYLCASSPTSGGAPPSTDTQYFGPGTRLTVL.

This sequence joins TRBV3-1 (or the pseudogene TRBV3-2) and TRBJ1-2, with D unclear. The germline CDR1 and CDR2 sequences are LGHDT and YNNKEL (reference sequence). V lost 3 bases and J 4 bases, leaving 12 bases between the germline ends. CDR3 size: 14 residues. The CDR3 nucleotides are TGTGCCAGCAGCCAGGTCCGGGGAGGCTATGGCTACACCTTC. Its translation: CASSQVRGGYGYTF.

The chain has TRBV5-4 and TRBJ2-3, with 10 bases lining up with TRBD2. This CDR3 contains 15 residues. Germline assignment: CDR1 SGHNT and CDR2 YYREEE (reference sequence). The ends lost 0 bases at V and 6 bases at J; junction bases unmatched: 4. The CDR3 region has the DNA TGTGCCAGCAGCTTGGGGACTAGCGGTACGGATACGCAGTATTTT. This encodes CASSLGTSGTDTQYF.

This clone was observed once. The chain uses TRBV11-2 and TRBJ2-3; 15 bases fit TRBD2. The V gene's germline CDR1 is SGHAT and CDR2 FQNNGV. This CDR3 has 19 residues. The V segment lost 5 bases and the J segment 0 bases; nucleotides outside the gene matches: 9. CDR3 nucleotide sequence: TGTGCCAGCAGCGCCACTCCGGGACTAGCGGGGGGTAGCACAGATACGCAGTATTTT. As protein: CASSATPGLAGGSTDTQYF.

This clone has a single count. This sequence joins TRBV4-2 and TRBJ1-4, with TRBD1 as a possible D gene (6 bases). The germline CDR1 and CDR2 sequences are LGHNA and YNFKEQ. V was cut by 5 bases and J by 6 bases, with 13 bases left in between. The CDR3 has 14 residues. The CDR3 sequence: CASSVRGGDEKLFF. The CDR3 nucleotides read TGTGCCAGCAGCGTTCGAGGGGGAGATGAAAAACTGTTTTTT.

The chain is built from TRBV7-3 and TRBJ2-7; D gene uncertain. Per germline, CDR1 SGHTA and CDR2 FQGTGA. This CDR3 contains 13 residues. V lost 2 bases and J 6 bases, leaving 11 bases between the germline ends. Written as DNA, the CDR3 is TGTGCCAGCAGCTTACATCCGACGGGCGAGCAGTACTTC. Amino acid sequence: CASSLHPTGEQYF.

The V call is TRBV19, the J call TRBJ2-7, with 7 bases aligning to TRBD2. V dropped 3 bases and J dropped 6; count of bases not matched to a gene: 8. There are 14 residues in the CDR3. Germline CDR1 LNHDA, CDR2 SQIVND (reference sequence). CDR3 residues: CASSMGGGYSEQYF. CDR3 DNA sequence: TGTGCCAGTAGTATGGGCGGGGGTTACAGCGAGCAGTACTTC. Variable domain in full (rest from reference TRBV19 and TRBJ2-7): DGGITQSPKYLFRKEGQNVTLSCEQNLNHDAMYWYRQDPGQGLRLIYYSQIVNDFQKGDIAEGYSVSREKKESFPLTVTSAQKNPTAFYLCASSMGGGYSEQYFGPGTRLTVT.

The V call is TRBV6-6, the J call TRBJ2-3, with D perhaps TRBD2 (6 bases). The CDR3 is made up of 17 amino acids. Germline loops: CDR1 MNHNY, CDR2 SVGAGI (reference sequence). Trimming took off 5 bases at V and 2 bases at J, with 20 bases between the two ends. The CDR3 DNA sequence: TGTGCCAGCAGTCGCCTGGTGGGCGGGGCGCCCACAGATACGCAGTATTTT. Translation: CASSRLVGGAPTDTQYF.